This T cell receptor beta chain appears in the sequencing data of a study of patients with pleural tuberculosis. V lost 7 bases, J lost 5 bases, and 11 bases lay in between. Germline CDR1 and CDR2: SNHLY and FYNNEI. The CDR3 runs 12 residues. This clonotype was counted many times. One entry per CDR3 protein, called by TCRdb with MiXCR from the reads. The sample contains 29,000 or so distinct CDR3 sequences, about 20% of which appear only once. The sequenced material came from peripheral blood. This TCR was recovered from a human donor with pleural tuberculosis. The rearrangement links TRBV2 to TRBJ2-5, with D hard to call. CDR3 DNA: TGTGCCAGCACCGGAACAAGGGAGACCCAGTACTTC. It codes for CASTGTRETQYF.